Listed below are T cell receptor beta chains from one sample, sequenced in a study of T cells expressing NK-cell markers. TCRdb re-called the 5' RACE reads; one entry per CDR3 protein, DNA not given. This table holds about 450,000 distinct CDR3 sequences. Material: blood T cells: a sorted CD56 or NKG2C T cell subset, CD4+ or CD8+ T cells, or bulk PBMC T cells (not recorded which). Every receptor here comes from a woman aged 18-70 years in good health. The CDR3 runs from the conserved cysteine through the conserved F or W. Each record gives: J gene, V gene, CDR3 protein.

J: TRBJ2-1; V: TRBV29-1; CDR3: CSVESREGRSSYNEQFF
J: TRBJ2-5; V: TRBV28; CDR3: CASSLGGLGVQETQYF
J: TRBJ2-5; V: TRBV12-3/TRBV12-4; CDR3: CASSPRGGLTKETQYF
J: TRBJ2-1; V: TRBV10-3; CDR3: CAINSGLAGTPQQFF
J: TRBJ2-1; V: TRBV6-5; CDR3: CASSYYPNNEQFF
J: TRBJ2-6; V: TRBV6-1; CDR3: CASSPRTSGRLGANVLTF
J: TRBJ2-3; V: TRBV12-3/TRBV12-4; CDR3: CASTQTLDTQYF
J: TRBJ1-1; V: TRBV12-3/TRBV12-4; CDR3: CASSPTLTGTEAFF
J: TRBJ2-7; V: TRBV9; CDR3: CASSSASGDAYEQYF
J: TRBJ2-1; V: TRBV24-1; CDR3: CATSDPSGGLYNEQFF
J: TRBJ2-2; V: TRBV19; CDR3: CASSIGRDYLTGELFF
J: TRBJ2-3; V: TRBV6-1; CDR3: CASSTDGTSTDTQYF
J: TRBJ2-2; V: TRBV5-4; CDR3: CASSLGASGTGELFF
J: TRBJ2-4; V: TRBV20-1; CDR3: CSAGKREGGNIQYF
J: TRBJ1-3; V: TRBV20-1; CDR3: CSARDLRISGNTIYF
J: TRBJ2-7; V: TRBV5-6; CDR3: CASSQTDRGPAREQYF
J: TRBJ1-2; V: TRBV5-1; CDR3: CASNRQGGDYGYTF
J: TRBJ2-3; V: TRBV18; CDR3: CASSPGQETDTQYF